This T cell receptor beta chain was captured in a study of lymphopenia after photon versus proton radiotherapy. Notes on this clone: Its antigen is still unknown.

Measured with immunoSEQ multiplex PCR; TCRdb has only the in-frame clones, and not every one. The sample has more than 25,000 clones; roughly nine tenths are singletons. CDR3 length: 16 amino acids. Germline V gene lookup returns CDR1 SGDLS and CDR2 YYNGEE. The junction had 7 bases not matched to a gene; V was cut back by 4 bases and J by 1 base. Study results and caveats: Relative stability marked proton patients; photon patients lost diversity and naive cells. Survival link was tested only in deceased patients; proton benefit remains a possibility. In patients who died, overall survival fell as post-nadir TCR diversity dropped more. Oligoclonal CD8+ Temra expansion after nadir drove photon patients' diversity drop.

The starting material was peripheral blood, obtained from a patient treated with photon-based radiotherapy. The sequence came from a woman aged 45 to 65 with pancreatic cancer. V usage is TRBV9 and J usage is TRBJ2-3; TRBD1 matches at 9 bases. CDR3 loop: CASSTGTGTRTDTQYF. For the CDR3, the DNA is TGTGCCAGCAGCACTGGGACAGGGACTCGCACAGATACGCAGTATTTT.